Sequencing of this TCR beta chain was carried out in a study of cytomegalovirus exposure and HLA in healthy donors. On the study more broadly: A prior analysis found 95 million to 140 million unique TCR beta sequences from roughly 180 million T cells. The study, taken as a whole, reports: Across donors, presence/absence analyses took sequencing depth to be roughly uniform. Most observed TCR sequences were rare, whereas some public TCRs were detected in many donors. A later look showed TCR association rates differing by HLA locus, highest for DRB1 and lowest for HLA-C.

CDR1 is ENHRY, CDR2 SYGVKD, per germline. This CDR3 has 13 residues. Trimming took off 3 bases at V and 6 bases at J, with 12 bases between the two ends. In its sample, this clone was seen a few times. Its specificity is unknown. The PCR employed 60 Vbeta primers together with 13 Jbeta primers. TCRdb's table, derived via immunoSEQ multiplex PCR, lists solely in-frame clones and lacks some. Of 58,000 or so clones in the sample, approximately 82% were seen once. The chain couples TRBV10-3 to TRBJ2-7; a weak D match, TRBD2 (6 bases). Material for sequencing was PBMCs. The origin of this receptor is a woman in her thirties or forties in good health and CMV-seropositive. The CDR3 nucleotides read TGTGCCATCAGTGACGCGGGGCTGGGCGAGCAGTACTTC. Translated, it gives CAISDAGLGEQYF.